Following are 6 T cell receptor beta chains from one sample sequenced in a study of low-dose radiotherapy and immunotherapy resistance in tumors. First-strand cDNA relied on TRAV- and TRBV-specific primers spanning alpha and beta chains. With a constant-region primer and a V-primer adapter, TCRs were subjected to approximately 18 PCR cycles of amplification. TCRdb independently ran MiXCR on the reads; one entry per CDR3 protein. The table includes approximately 9,000 distinct CDR3 sequences, approximately 70% detected once. The receptors derive from a human donor with advanced metastatic prostate, ovarian, gallbladder or colorectal cancer (not recorded which). This table probably holds off-target reads from a library built for another chain.

The CDR3 loop reads CASSADRDNIQYF. CDR3 nucleotides: TGTGCCAGCAGCGCGGACAGGGATAACATTCAGTACTTC. The chain employs TRBV12-3 or TRBV12-4 and TRBJ2-4; TRBD1 aligns across 8 bases. This CDR3 contains 13 residues. Trimming took 6 bases from V and 7 from J; bases not matched to a gene: 5.

This chain links TRBV7-8 with TRBJ1-1; D not certain. The CDR3 runs to 18 residues. Germline V gene sequence: CDR1 SGHVS, CDR2 FQNEAQ. The V end lost 7 bases, the J end lost 6 bases, and 30 bases lay between the germline ends. This CDR3 is CASIKYPGGKEGPAEAFF. The CDR3 bases are TGTGCCAGCATCAAATACCCAGGCGGTAAGGAGGGTCCAGCTGAAGCTTTCTTT.

This clonotype appeared a single time. The J gene is TRBJ2-7, the V gene TRBV9; 11 nucleotides line up with TRBD1. The V segment lost 0 bases and the J segment 6 bases; nucleotides outside the gene matches: 8. The CDR3 contains 16 residues. CDR1 is SGDLS, CDR2 YYNGEE, per germline. This CDR3 reads CASSVGGTGGTFEQYF. In nucleotides, the CDR3 is TGTGCCAGCAGCGTAGGTGGGACAGGGGGGACTTTCGAGCAGTACTTC.

The chain links TRBV10-3 to TRBJ1-2; D may be TRBD1 (6 bases). The CDR3 sequence is 14 residues long. In germline, CDR1 is ENHRY, CDR2 SYGVKD. Trimming removed 7 bases from V and 6 bases from J, with 18 bases in between. Here the CDR3 reads CAIMAGDELDGYTF. CDR3 nucleotides: TGTGCCATCATGGCAGGGGACGAGCTGGATGGCTACACCTTC.

The chain has TRBV13 and TRBJ2-3; TRBD2 agrees at 11 bases. The CDR3 covers 19 residues. J lost 0 bases, V lost 6 bases, and 14 bases had no gene match. Germline V lookup: CDR1 PRHDT, CDR2 FYEKMQ (reference sequence). The CDR3 sequence: CASSTGRASGGTSTDTQYF. The CDR3 DNA reads as TGTGCCAGCAGTACCGGGAGGGCTAGCGGGGGGACTAGCACAGATACGCAGTATTTT.

V is TRBV5-8 and J is TRBJ2-7, with TRBD2 matching 15 bases. The length of the CDR3 is 16 residues. V lost 4 bases to trimming and J lost 3 bases; unmatched junction nucleotides: 5. Germline V gene sequence: CDR1 SGHTS, CDR2 YDEGEE. The CDR3 loop is CASSPGLAGGHYEQYF. The CDR3 bases are TGTGCCAGCAGCCCGGGACTAGCGGGGGGACACTACGAGCAGTACTTC. Based on the CDR3 plus reference TRBV5-8 and TRBJ2-7, the full variable domain is EAGVTQSPTHLIKTRGQQATLRCSPISGHTSVYWYQQALGLGLQFLLWYDEGEERNRGNFPPRFSGRQFPNYSSELNVNALELEDSALYLCASSPGLAGGHYEQYFGPGTRLTVT.